This paragraph reports one TCR beta chain. Antigen specificity is unknown. The source of the sample is a study of cytomegalovirus exposure and HLA in healthy donors. Points from the study as a whole: Rarity characterized most TCR sequences, yet some public TCRs appeared in many donors. Of the V segments, some could not be distinguished, including TRBV6-2 and TRBV6-3, and were excluded.

PCR amplification relied on 60 Vbeta primers (plus 13 Jbeta primers). The protocol was immunoSEQ multiplex PCR, while the TCRdb copy is restricted to in-frame clones and leaves out a portion. The data show tens of thousands of clones, approximately 79% seen once. The CDR3 covers 12 residues. CDR1 is LNHNV, CDR2 YYDKDF, per germline (reference sequence). V dropped 3 bases and J dropped 6 bases, with 6 bases sitting between them. The receptor's source is a man aged 30-40 years in good health and CMV-seronegative. The sample comprised PBMCs. The V call is TRBV15, the J call TRBJ2-1; the D gene is possibly TRBD2 (5 bases). The CDR3 sequence is CATSRGVNEQFF. The CDR3 DNA sequence: TGTGCCACCAGCAGGGGAGTCAATGAGCAGTTCTTC.